This passage covers 11 T cell receptor beta chains from one sample sequenced in a study of blood T cell repertoires in COVID-19. The table came from immunoSEQ multiplex PCR; TCRdb's copy has only in-frame clones and leaves some out. The sample carries around 430,000 clones, 88% recorded once. The source material was peripheral blood. All receptors come from a woman between 45 and 60 years old with COVID-19, enrolled during active disease.

This sequence joins TRBV19 and TRBJ1-1, with D possibly being TRBD1 (6 bases). Trimming shortened V by 5 bases and J by 5 bases, and 15 bases separated the two germline ends. Germline V gives CDR1 LNHDA, CDR2 SQIVND (reference sequence). This CDR3 has 14 amino acids. CDR3 in DNA: TGTGCCAGTAGTTCCCAGGGGATTGGGACTGAAGCTTTCTTT. Protein sequence: CASSSQGIGTEAFF.

The genes are TRBV14 and TRBJ2-2; 7 bases are a match to TRBD2. J gave up 5 bases and V 8 bases, and 8 bases lay outside the gene matches. Looked up from germline, CDR1 is SGHDN and CDR2 is FVKESK. The CDR3 is made up of 14 amino acids. The CDR3, as DNA: TGTGCCAGCTTGATAACCGGGGGGACCGGGGAGCTGTTTTTT. Protein: CASLITGGTGELFF.

The chain links TRBV10-3 to TRBJ2-1; D possibly corresponds to TRBD2 (5 bases). The CDR3 loop spans 15 amino acids. The germline V gene encodes CDR1 ENHRY and CDR2 SYGVKD. Between the trimmed V and J ends, which lost 2 bases and 7 bases, there was a span of 15 bases. The CDR3 sequence is CAISEKRTVFNEQFF. For the CDR3, the DNA is TGTGCCATCAGTGAGAAGAGGACTGTTTTTAATGAGCAGTTCTTC.

The chain has TRBV11-2 and TRBJ2-1; D gene unclear. The CDR3 loop spans 16 amino acids. Trimming cost V 1 base and J 6 bases, with 16 bases left between them. Per germline, CDR1 SGHAT and CDR2 FQNNGV. CDR3 sequence (DNA): TGTGCCAGCAGCTTAGGAAGGTCTAGGTTTTCCAATGAGCAGTTCTTC. It is translated as CASSLGRSRFSNEQFF.

The chain employs TRBV11-2 and TRBJ2-7, with 10 nucleotides matching TRBD1. CDR1 is SGHAT and CDR2 is FQNNGV in the germline V gene. The CDR3 consists of 15 residues. Trimming cost V 2 bases and J 5 bases; bases outside gene matches: 6. The CDR3 is CASSLRGQGYHEQYF. The CDR3 DNA reads as TGTGCCAGCAGCTTAAGGGGACAGGGGTACCACGAGCAGTACTTC.

This rearrangement joins TRBV10-1 to TRBJ2-7, with D possibly matching TRBD2 (5 bases). Trimming left V 0 bases short and J 8 bases short, with 14 bases between. Germline CDR1 and CDR2: WNHNN and SYGVQD (reference sequence). CDR3 length: 14 residues. DNA for the CDR3: TGCGCCAGCAGTGAGTCCATGACACCGGGAAAGCAGTACTTC. This codes for CASSESMTPGKQYF.

V and J are TRBV5-1 and TRBJ1-2; 7 nucleotides align to TRBD1. The V gene's germline CDR1 is SGHRS and CDR2 YFSETQ. The CDR3 extends over 16 amino acids. J lost 0 bases, V lost 4 bases, and 9 bases had no gene match. The CDR3 DNA reads TGCGCCAGCAGCGCCGACAGGGAACGAGCTAACTATGGCTACACCTTC. This encodes CASSADRERANYGYTF.

The rearrangement uses TRBV6-5 and TRBJ2-7; D is possibly TRBD2 (6 bases). V was trimmed by 11 bases and J by 6 bases, leaving 20 bases between them. From germline, CDR1 is MNHEY and CDR2 SVGAGI. The CDR3 runs to 13 residues. This CDR3 is CAALSGTLPEQYF. In DNA, the CDR3 is TGTGCCGCCTTATCGGGGACTCTACCCGAGCAGTACTTC.

The table lists this clone with a few counts. The chain carries TRBV3-1 (or the pseudogene TRBV3-2) and TRBJ1-1; TRBD1 is a possible D gene (5 bases). The germline CDR1 and CDR2 sequences are LGHDT and YNNKEL (reference sequence). The V end lost 4 bases, the J end lost 7 bases, and 13 bases lay between the germline ends. CDR3 length: 13 residues. DNA of the CDR3: TGTGCCAGCAGCCTTGGCGGGGGAAATGAAGCTTTCTTT. It codes for CASSLGGGNEAFF.

The rearrangement joins TRBV6-5 to TRBJ2-7; the match to TRBD1 covers 7 bases. In germline, CDR1 is MNHEY, CDR2 SVGAGI. Trimming took 6 bases from V and 5 from J; bases not matched to a gene: 7. The CDR3 is 13 residues long. DNA for the CDR3: TGTGCCAGCAGACAAATTGACAGGGACGAGCAGTACTTC. It codes for CASRQIDRDEQYF.

This clone was found once. The chain uses TRBV7-9 and TRBJ2-3, with 7 nucleotides matching TRBD2. The germline V gene encodes CDR1 SEHNR and CDR2 FQNEAQ (reference sequence). This CDR3 comprises 17 residues. V lost 5 bases and J lost 3; bases outside the gene matches: 14. CDR3 loop: CASSLPMGGGGTDTQYF. The CDR3 nucleotides read TGTGCCAGCAGCCTCCCGATGGGCGGGGGTGGTACAGATACGCAGTATTTT.